This T cell receptor beta chain came from a study of blood T cell repertoires in COVID-19. TCRdb's table, derived via immunoSEQ multiplex PCR, lists solely in-frame clones and lacks some. Among about 300,000 clones listed, about 90% were seen once. Clinical histories supplied by participants themselves formed the basis of cohort assignment. Two consecutive negative NP/OP PCR tests, clearance, or resolved symptoms defined Cohort 3 recovery. The ends were cut back, 1 base at V and 5 bases at J, with 5 bases in the middle. Germline V gives CDR1 LGHDT, CDR2 YNNKEL (reference sequence). The CDR3 sequence is 13 residues long.

This sequence joins TRBV3-1 (or the pseudogene TRBV3-2) and TRBJ2-2; D gene uncertain. The TCR was taken from a woman younger than 45 who had recovered from COVID-19. The sample consisted of PBMCs or T cells enriched from blood (not recorded which). CDR3 residues: CASSQVYTGELFF. In DNA, the CDR3 is TGTGCCAGCAGCCAAGTGTATACCGGGGAGCTGTTTTTT.